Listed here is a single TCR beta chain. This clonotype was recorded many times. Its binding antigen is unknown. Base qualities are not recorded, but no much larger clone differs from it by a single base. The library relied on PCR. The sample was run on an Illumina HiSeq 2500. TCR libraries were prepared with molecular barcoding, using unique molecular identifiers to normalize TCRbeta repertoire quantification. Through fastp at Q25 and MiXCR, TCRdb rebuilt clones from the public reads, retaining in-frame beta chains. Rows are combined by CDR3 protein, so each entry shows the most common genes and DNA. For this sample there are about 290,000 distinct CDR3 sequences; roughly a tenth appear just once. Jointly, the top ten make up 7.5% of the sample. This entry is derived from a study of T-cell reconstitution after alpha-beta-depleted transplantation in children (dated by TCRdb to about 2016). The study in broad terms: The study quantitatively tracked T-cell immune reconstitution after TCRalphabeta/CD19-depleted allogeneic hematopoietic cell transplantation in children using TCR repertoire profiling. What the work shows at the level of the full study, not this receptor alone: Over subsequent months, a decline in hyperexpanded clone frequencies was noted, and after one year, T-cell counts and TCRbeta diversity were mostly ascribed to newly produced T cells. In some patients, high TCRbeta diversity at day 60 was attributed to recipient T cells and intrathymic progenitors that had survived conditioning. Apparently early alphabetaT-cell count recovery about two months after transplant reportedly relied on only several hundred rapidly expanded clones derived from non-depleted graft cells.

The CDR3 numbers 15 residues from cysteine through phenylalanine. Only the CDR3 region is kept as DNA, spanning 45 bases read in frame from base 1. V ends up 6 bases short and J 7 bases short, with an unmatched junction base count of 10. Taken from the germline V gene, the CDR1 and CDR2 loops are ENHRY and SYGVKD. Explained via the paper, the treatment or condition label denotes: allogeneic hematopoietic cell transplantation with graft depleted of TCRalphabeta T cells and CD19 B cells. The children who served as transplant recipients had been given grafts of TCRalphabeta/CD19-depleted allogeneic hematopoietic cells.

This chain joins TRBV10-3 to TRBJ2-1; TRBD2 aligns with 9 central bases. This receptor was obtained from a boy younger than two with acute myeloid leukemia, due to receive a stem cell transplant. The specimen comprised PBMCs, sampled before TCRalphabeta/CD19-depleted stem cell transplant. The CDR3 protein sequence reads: CAIRGSGGEGNEQFF. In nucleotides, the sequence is TGTGCCATCAGGGGTAGCGGGGGAGAGGGGAATGAGCAGTTCTTC.